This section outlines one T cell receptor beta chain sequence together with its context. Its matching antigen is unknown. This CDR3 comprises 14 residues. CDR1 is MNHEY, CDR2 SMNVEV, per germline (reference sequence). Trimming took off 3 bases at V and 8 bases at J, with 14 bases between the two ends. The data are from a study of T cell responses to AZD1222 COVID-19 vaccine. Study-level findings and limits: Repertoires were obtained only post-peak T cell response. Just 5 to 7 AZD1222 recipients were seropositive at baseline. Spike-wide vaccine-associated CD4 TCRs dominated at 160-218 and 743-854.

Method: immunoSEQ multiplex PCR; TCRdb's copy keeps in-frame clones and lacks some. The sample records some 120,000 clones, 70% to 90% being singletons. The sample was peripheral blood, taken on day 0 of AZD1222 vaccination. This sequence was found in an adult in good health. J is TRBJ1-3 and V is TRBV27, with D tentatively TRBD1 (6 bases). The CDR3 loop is CASSFTGSSDTIYF. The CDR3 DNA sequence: TGTGCCAGCAGTTTTACAGGGAGTAGTGACACCATATATTTT.